The 26 T cell receptor beta chains below come from one sample, sequenced in a study of T cells after yellow fever vaccination. Each CDR3 protein is one row after TCRdb ran MiXCR on the 5' RACE reads. The sample includes approximately 580,000 distinct CDR3 sequences, about 15% of them seen just once. Sequences were derived from PBMCs, sampled more than 4 days after the first yellow fever vaccination. The origin of the receptors is a man younger than 35 who received the YFV17D yellow fever vaccine.

This sequence joins TRBV12-3 or TRBV12-4 and TRBJ2-1, with D possibly called TRBD1 or TRBD2 (5 bases each). This CDR3 spans 13 amino acids. V lost 8 bases to trimming and J lost 2 bases, with 10 bases between them. The CDR3 sequence: CASRGGAYNEQFF. CDR3 sequence (DNA): TGTGCCAGCCGGGGCGGAGCCTACAATGAGCAGTTCTTC.

There are a few counts of this clonotype. The V and J genes are TRBV12-3 or TRBV12-4 and TRBJ2-3, with 7 bases lining up with TRBD2. CDR3 length: 15 amino acids. J lost 3 bases, V lost 5 bases, and 8 bases had no gene match. CDR3 DNA: TGTGCCAGCAGTACCCGGGGAGGGCTGACAGATACGCAGTATTTT. Translating it yields CASSTRGGLTDTQYF.

The chain joins TRBV10-2 to TRBJ1-1; TRBD1 aligns across 11 bases. Trimming at V came to 2 bases and at J to 4 bases, leaving 6 bases not matched to a gene. Germline V lookup: CDR1 WSHSY, CDR2 SAAADI. This CDR3 contains 16 residues. The CDR3 bases are TGCGCCAGCAGTGAGACGGACAGGGGGCCTTTCACTGAAGCTTTCTTT. This translates into CASSETDRGPFTEAFF.

This clonotype occurred a few times. The chain couples TRBV6-1 to TRBJ2-7; TRBD1 aligns across 8 bases. After removal of 6 bases from V and 5 bases from J, the junction contained 15 bases not matched to a gene. Germline lookup yields CDR1 MNHNS and CDR2 SASEGT. This CDR3 contains 16 residues. CDR3 in amino acids: CASSLDQGARFNEQYF. CDR3 DNA: TGTGCCAGCAGCCTAGACCAGGGGGCGCGGTTCAACGAGCAGTACTTC.

This clonotype showed up just a few times. The junction differs from germline at one of its ends, possibly a read error. The chain employs TRBV7-7 and TRBJ2-1; D possibly corresponds to TRBD1 (6 bases). Germline V gene sequence: CDR1 SSHAT, CDR2 FNYEAQ (reference sequence). The CDR3 spans 13 residues. The CDR3 spells CASSWGQHNEQFF. In DNA, the CDR3 is TGTGCTAGCAGCTGGGGGCAGCACAATGAGCAGTTCTTC.

The rearrangement joins TRBV7-9 to TRBJ2-2; possible D gene TRBD1, 5 bases. In germline, CDR1 is SEHNR, CDR2 FQNEAQ (reference sequence). The V gene lost 3 bases and the J gene lost 2 bases, with 7 bases spanning the gap. The CDR3 spans 14 residues. CDR3 bases: TGTGCCAGCAGCTTTGGACAAAACACCGGGGAGCTGTTTTTT. Encoded protein: CASSFGQNTGELFF.

The rearrangement uses TRBV24-1 and TRBJ2-3; 7 bases fit TRBD1. This CDR3 has 14 residues. V lost 3 bases to trimming and J lost 4 bases; unmatched junction nucleotides: 3. The V gene's germline CDR1 is KGHDR and CDR2 SFDVKD. In nucleotides, the CDR3 is TGTGCCACCAGTGATCCGACAGGGTCAGATACGCAGTATTTT. This sequence encodes CATSDPTGSDTQYF.

J is TRBJ2-7 and V is TRBV7-9; D possibly corresponds to TRBD2 (5 bases). The CDR3 spans 12 residues. Trimming stripped 4 bases from V and 5 bases from J, with 9 bases between. Germline CDR1 SEHNR, CDR2 FQNEAQ (reference sequence). DNA for the CDR3: TGTGCCAGCAGCTCCGGGGTGAACGAGCAGTACTTC. This encodes CASSSGVNEQYF.

This clonotype was seen a few times. The chain is built from TRBV7-8 and TRBJ2-1, with 12 bases lining up with TRBD2. Germline CDR1 SGHVS, CDR2 FQNEAQ. The J segment lost 1 base and the V segment lost 5 bases, leaving 6 bases of the junction unmatched. The CDR3 extends over 17 amino acids. The CDR3: CASSPTSGGPSYNEQFF. Written as DNA, the CDR3 is TGTGCCAGCAGCCCGACTAGCGGGGGCCCTTCCTACAATGAGCAGTTCTTC.

This clonotype was counted only a few times. This chain links TRBV5-6 with TRBJ2-3; D ambiguous. V shed 1 base and J shed 4 bases, with 13 bases lying between them. This CDR3 spans 15 amino acids. Germline assignment: CDR1 SGHDT and CDR2 YYEEEE. The CDR3 DNA follows: TGTGCCAGCAGCTTGATAGGGTCTAGGGCAGATACGCAGTATTTT. It translates to CASSLIGSRADTQYF.

This clonotype appeared a few times. The chain combines TRBV6-1 with TRBJ2-2; 7 nucleotides align to TRBD2. The CDR3 sequence is 13 residues long. Germline V lookup: CDR1 MNHNS, CDR2 SASEGT. V lost 11 bases and J lost 4; bases outside the gene matches: 7. The CDR3 DNA sequence: TGTGCCGCCCAGCGGGGTGGCACCGGGGAGCTGTTTTTT. It codes for CAAQRGGTGELFF.

This rearrangement joins TRBV7-9 to TRBJ2-3; D perhaps matches TRBD2 (5 bases). The CDR3 runs 15 residues. Germline-derived CDR1 and CDR2 are SEHNR and FQNEAQ (reference sequence). The V end was cut by 10 bases, the J end by 0 bases, with 17 bases between. The CDR3 region has the DNA TGTGCCACACAATTGAGCGGACGGAGCACAGATACGCAGTATTTT. Translated, it gives CATQLSGRSTDTQYF.

This clonotype was detected only a few times. This chain joins TRBV6-5 and TRBJ2-5; D gene unclear. CDR1 is MNHEY and CDR2 is SVGAGI in the germline V gene. The CDR3 runs to 15 residues. Trimming cost V 4 bases and J 5 bases, with 17 bases left between them. The CDR3 loop is CASSSTTGPAETQYF. CDR3 bases: TGTGCCAGCAGTTCCACCACTGGGCCGGCGGAGACCCAGTACTTC.

This clonotype came up many times. The chain combines TRBV5-1 with TRBJ1-6; D is ambiguous. CDR3 size: 14 residues. The V end was cut by 0 bases, the J end by 4 bases, with 5 bases between. Germline assignment: CDR1 SGHRS and CDR2 YFSETQ. The CDR3 here is CASSLGNYNSPLHF. In DNA form, the CDR3 reads TGCGCCAGCAGCTTGGGGAATTATAATTCACCCCTCCACTTT.

This clonotype was seen repeatedly, ten times or more. The rearrangement joins TRBV9 to TRBJ2-7; 10 bases agree with TRBD1. The CDR3 is made up of 16 amino acids. From germline, CDR1 is SGDLS and CDR2 YYNGEE. With 2 bases clipped from V and 6 bases from J, the junction kept 11 bases outside the gene matches. The CDR3, as DNA: TGTGCCAGCAGCGTGAGGAGGGGACAGGGGTTGTCCGAGCAGTACTTC. Translating it yields CASSVRRGQGLSEQYF. Full variable domain (remainder filled in from reference TRBV9 and TRBJ2-7): DSGVTQTPKHLITATGQRVTLRCSPRSGDLSVYWYQQSLDQGLQFLIQYYNGEERAKGNILERFSAQQFPDLHSELNLSSLELGDSALYFCASSVRRGQGLSEQYFGPGTRLTVT.

The J gene is TRBJ1-1, the V gene TRBV6-1; possibly TRBD1 for D (6 bases). The CDR3 spans 13 residues. Germline V gives CDR1 MNHNS, CDR2 SASEGT. V lost 6 bases and J 2 bases, leaving 10 bases between the germline ends. The CDR3 DNA sequence: TGTGCCAGCAGGTCGGGACATAACACTGAAGCTTTCTTT. Its translation: CASRSGHNTEAFF.

This clonotype was seen more than once but under ten times. The rearrangement joins TRBV10-3 to TRBJ2-1; D remains unclear. The V gene's germline CDR1 is ENHRY and CDR2 SYGVKD. The V gene lost 7 bases and the J gene lost 0 bases, with 10 bases spanning the gap. The CDR3 is 14 residues long. CDR3 amino acids: CAIMEHLSYNEQFF. In DNA form, the CDR3 reads TGTGCCATCATGGAACACCTCTCCTACAATGAGCAGTTCTTC.

This clonotype has just a few counts. The V call is TRBV5-4, the J call TRBJ1-1; no reliable D call. This CDR3 is built from 15 residues. Trimming shortened V by 4 bases and J by 4 bases, and 17 bases separated the two germline ends. Germline lookup yields CDR1 SGHNT and CDR2 YYREEE (reference sequence). The CDR3 DNA follows: TGTGCCAGCAGCCCGCGCGAGGGTGGACTCACTGAAGCTTTCTTT. It is translated as CASSPREGGLTEAFF.

This clonotype was recorded many times. V gene TRBV10-3 combines with J gene TRBJ1-1; perhaps TRBD1 as D (5 bases). V lost 6 bases to trimming and J lost 5 bases, with 10 bases between them. The CDR3 extends over 12 amino acids. CDR1 and CDR2 (germline): ENHRY, SYGVKD. CDR3 DNA sequence: TGTGCCATCAGCGGGGGACCTACTGAAGCTTTCTTT. It codes for CAISGGPTEAFF.

The rearrangement joins TRBV7-9 to TRBJ2-7, with TRBD2 matching 9 bases. Germline CDR1 and CDR2: SEHNR and FQNEAQ (reference sequence). Germline trimming cut 2 bases from V and 2 bases from J; bases unmatched to any gene: 10. The CDR3 sequence is 17 residues long. The CDR3 is CASSLPASGETTYEQYF. CDR3 in DNA: TGTGCCAGCAGCTTACCGGCTAGCGGGGAGACTACCTACGAGCAGTACTTC.

This clonotype was recorded many times. V is TRBV7-2 and J is TRBJ2-3; 8 positions agree with TRBD2. This CDR3 has 14 amino acids. Germline values: CDR1 SGHTA, CDR2 FQGNSA. V shed 8 bases and J 6 bases; nucleotides not matched to a gene: 10. CDR3 coding DNA: TGTGCCAGCCGGAAACGACTAGCGACGGATACGCAGTATTTT. Its protein product is CASRKRLATDTQYF.

The V gene is TRBV7-3, the J gene TRBJ1-1, with D possibly matching TRBD1 (6 bases). This CDR3 has 15 amino acids. Deletions cut 1 base from V and 1 base from J, with 10 bases between. The V gene's germline CDR1 is SGHTA and CDR2 FQGTGA. CDR3 DNA sequence: TGTGCCAGCAGCTTAATGGGGGGCTGGAACACTGAAGCTTTCTTT. Protein: CASSLMGGWNTEAFF.

J is TRBJ2-1 and V is TRBV12-3 or TRBV12-4; 9 nucleotides line up with TRBD2. The V and J ends lost 2 bases and 8 bases, in that order; junction bases with no gene match: 7. The CDR3 has 15 residues. The CDR3 here is CASSLLSGGSDEQFF. DNA for the CDR3: TGTGCCAGCAGTTTATTGAGCGGGGGGTCGGATGAGCAGTTCTTC.

The sample holds many counts of this clonotype. The V call is TRBV5-6, the J call TRBJ2-5; D gene unclear. The V gene lost 0 bases and the J gene lost 5 bases, with 5 bases spanning the gap. Looked up from germline, CDR1 is SGHDT and CDR2 is YYEEEE. The CDR3 extends over 12 amino acids. The CDR3 spells CASSLESETQYF. In DNA form, the CDR3 reads TGTGCCAGCAGCTTGGAGTCGGAGACCCAGTACTTC.

This clonotype was counted a few times. V gene TRBV4-2 combines with J gene TRBJ2-5; possibly TRBD2 for D (5 bases). Germline CDR1 reads LGHNA; CDR2 reads YNFKEQ. With 4 bases removed from V and 3 bases from J, the gap between germline ends came to 12 bases. This CDR3 is 14 amino acids long. The CDR3 spells CASSLLGEEETQYF. In nucleotides, the CDR3 is TGTGCCAGCAGCCTCTTGGGAGAGGAAGAGACCCAGTACTTC.

This chain's CDR3 is CASRDPGQYEQYF. The CDR3 nucleotides read TGTGCCAGCCGGGATCCAGGCCAGTACGAGCAGTACTTC. The chain combines TRBV6-6 with TRBJ2-7; TRBD2 might be the D (5 bases). CDR3 size: 13 residues. The V and J ends lost 8 bases and 4 bases respectively, with 15 bases between them. Germline V gene lookup returns CDR1 MNHNY and CDR2 SVGAGI (reference sequence).